The next 10 T cell receptor beta chains were all read from a single sample in a study of blood T cell repertoires in COVID-19. Sequenced by immunoSEQ multiplex PCR; TCRdb stores in-frame clones only, minus some. The table shows fewer than 60,000 clones, with approximately 80% occurring only once. Sample: peripheral blood. The receptors were gathered from a man aged 25-40 years with COVID-19, enrolled during active disease.

V and J are TRBV4-1 and TRBJ1-2; 8 bases agree with TRBD1. The CDR3 sequence is 16 residues long. The V gene's germline CDR1 is MGHRA and CDR2 YSYEKL. Trimming removed 1 base from V and 5 bases from J; junction bases left unmatched: 9. CDR3 DNA sequence: TGCGCCAGCAGCCAAGTTTACCGGGACAGGACTTATGGCTACACCTTC. Amino acid sequence: CASSQVYRDRTYGYTF.

The chain employs TRBV6-5 and TRBJ2-4; tentative D call: TRBD1 (6 bases). V was shortened by 4 bases and J by 1 base, with 14 bases between the two germline ends. In germline, CDR1 is MNHEY, CDR2 SVGAGI. This CDR3 contains 16 residues. CDR3 in amino acids: CASSSPGALAKNIQYF. The DNA for the CDR3 is TGTGCCAGCAGTTCCCCAGGGGCCTTGGCCAAAAACATTCAGTACTTC.

The CDR3 coding sequence is TGTGCCAGCAGCAGGGGAACTGAAGCTTTCTTT. The encoded protein is CASSRGTEAFF. The rearrangement uses TRBV3-1 (or the pseudogene TRBV3-2) and TRBJ1-1; possible D gene TRBD1, 5 bases. The length of the CDR3 is 11 residues. Per the germline V gene, CDR1 is LGHDT and CDR2 is YNNKEL (reference sequence). Between the trimmed V and J ends, which lost 5 bases and 5 bases, there was a span of 6 bases.

This clone was detected ten times or more. V usage is TRBV6-4 and J usage is TRBJ2-3; 9 nucleotides align to TRBD2. Unmatched junction bases numbered 5, after V lost 3 bases and J lost 1 base. The CDR3 has 16 amino acids. The V gene's germline CDR1 is MRHNA and CDR2 SNTAGT. As DNA, the CDR3 is TGTGCCAGCAGTGAGGCGGGAGGGAGAGGCACAGATACGCAGTATTTT. It is translated as CASSEAGGRGTDTQYF.

This chain uses TRBV11-2 with TRBJ1-2; 9 bases are a match to TRBD1. Unmatched junction bases numbered 4, after V lost 5 bases and J lost 6 bases. The CDR3 loop spans 13 amino acids. Germline CDR1 reads SGHAT; CDR2 reads FQNNGV. CDR3 in amino acids: CASSRTGGDGYTF. DNA for the CDR3: TGTGCCAGCAGCCGAACAGGGGGCGATGGCTACACCTTC.

This clone was seen once. The V and J genes are TRBV28 and TRBJ2-5; D remains ambiguous. CDR3 size: 13 residues. Germline CDR1 MDHEN, CDR2 SYDVKM. With 6 bases removed from V and 10 bases from J, the gap between germline ends came to 18 bases. CDR3 loop: CASRTLSPPGQYF. The CDR3 DNA is TGTGCCAGCAGAACCTTGAGTCCCCCGGGCCAGTACTTC.

V gene TRBV5-1 combines with J gene TRBJ2-5; maybe TRBD2 (6 bases). V shed 0 bases and J shed 2 bases, with 11 bases lying between them. CDR1 is SGHRS, CDR2 YFSETQ, per germline. The CDR3 loop spans 15 amino acids. CDR3 protein: CASSLGPGAQETQYF. In DNA, the CDR3 is TGCGCCAGCAGCTTGGGACCGGGAGCGCAAGAGACCCAGTACTTC.

This sequence joins TRBV2 and TRBJ2-1; D is uncertain. The CDR3 loop spans 18 amino acids. Germline V gene data show CDR1 as SNHLY and CDR2 as FYNNEI. V was clipped by 3 bases and J by 3 bases, with 21 bases between them. Here the CDR3 DNA reads TGTGCCAGCAGTGATGCCTTGAGGAAGGTCGGCTACTACAATGAGCAGTTCTTC. This gives the protein CASSDALRKVGYYNEQFF.

The CDR3 reads CASSLDRDSGNTIYF. The CDR3 nucleotides are TGTGCCAGCAGTCTGGACAGGGACTCTGGAAACACCATATATTTT. The V call is TRBV6-5, the J call TRBJ1-3; 8 bases line up with TRBD1. Germline values: CDR1 MNHEY, CDR2 SVGAGI. With 5 bases clipped from V and 0 bases from J, the junction kept 3 bases outside the gene matches. The CDR3 loop spans 15 amino acids.

This sequence joins TRBV15 and TRBJ2-2; tentative D call: TRBD2 (5 bases). Germline V CDR1 and CDR2: LNHNV, YYDKDF (reference sequence). The length of the CDR3 is 15 residues. The V gene lost 8 bases and the J gene lost 1 base, with 14 bases spanning the gap. The CDR3 region has the DNA TGTGCCACCGGTGAGGGCACCTTGAACACCGGGGAGCTGTTTTTT. Translated: CATGEGTLNTGELFF. The entire variable domain, with the rest obtained from reference TRBV15 and TRBJ2-2, is as follows: DAMVIQNPRYQVTQFGKPVTLSCSQTLNHNVMYWYQQKSSQAPKLLFHYYDKDFNNEADTPDNFQSRRPNTSFCFLDIRSPGLGDTAMYLCATGEGTLNTGELFFGEGSRLTVL.